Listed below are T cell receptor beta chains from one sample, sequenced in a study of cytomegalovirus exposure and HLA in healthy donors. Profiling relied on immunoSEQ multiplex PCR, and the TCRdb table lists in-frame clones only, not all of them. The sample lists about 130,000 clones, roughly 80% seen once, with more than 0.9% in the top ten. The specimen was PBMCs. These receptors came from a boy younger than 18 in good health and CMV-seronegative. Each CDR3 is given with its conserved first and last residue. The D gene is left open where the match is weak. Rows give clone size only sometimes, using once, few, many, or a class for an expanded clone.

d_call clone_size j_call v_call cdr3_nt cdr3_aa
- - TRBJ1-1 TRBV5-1 TGCGCCAGCAGCTATTCCGACGTGGCGGGGGAAGCTTTCTTT CASSYSDVAGEAFF
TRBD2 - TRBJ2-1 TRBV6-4 TGTGCCAGCACCACGGGGAGGGAGGGTAGCAATGAGCAGTTCTTC CASTTGREGSNEQFF
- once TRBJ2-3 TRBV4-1 TGCGCCAGCAGCCAAGAGGTTGCGGATACGGGAGATACGCAGTATTTT CASSQEVADTGDTQYF
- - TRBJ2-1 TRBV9 TGTGCCAGCAGCGTAGAGGGGTTAGGGGTTTACAATGAGCAGTTCTTC CASSVEGLGVYNEQFF
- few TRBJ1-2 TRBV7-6 TGTGCCAGCAGCTTAGGACAAAACTATGGCTACACCTTC CASSLGQNYGYTF
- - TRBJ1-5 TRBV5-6 TGTGCCAGCAGCTTGTATCCTAGCAATCAGCCCCAGCATTTT CASSLYPSNQPQHF
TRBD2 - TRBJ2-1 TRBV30 TGTGCCTGGAGTGGGCTAGCGGGAGGCCAACCCTCCTACAATGAGCAGTTCTTC CAWSGLAGGQPSYNEQFF
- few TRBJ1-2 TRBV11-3 TGTGCCAGCAGCTTAGATCCCAGCGAGGACTACACCTTC CASSLDPSEDYTF
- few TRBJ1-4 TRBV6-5 TGTGCCAGCAGTTACTCGATAGCCGGGGAAAAACTGTTTTTT CASSYSIAGEKLFF
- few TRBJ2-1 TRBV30 TGTGCCTGGAGCCACTACAATGAGCAGTTCTTC CAWSHYNEQFF
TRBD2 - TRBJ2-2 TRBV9 TGTGCCAGCAGCCCTAGCGGTACGAACACCGGGGAGCTGTTTTTT CASSPSGTNTGELFF
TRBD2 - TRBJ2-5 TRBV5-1 TGCGCCAGCAGCTTGGGAGCGGGAGTGGAGACCCAGTACTTC CASSLGAGVETQYF
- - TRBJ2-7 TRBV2 TGTGCCAGCAGTGAGGGCCAGCGGAGAGTCTACGAGCAGTACTTC CASSEGQRRVYEQYF
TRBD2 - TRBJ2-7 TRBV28 TGTGCCAGCAGTGGTAGCGGGGAGGGGTCCTACGAGCAGTACTTC CASSGSGEGSYEQYF
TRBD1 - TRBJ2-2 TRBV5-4 TGTGCCAGCAGCTCCGGACAGGGCCCCACGAACACCGGGGAGCTGTTTTTT CASSSGQGPTNTGELFF
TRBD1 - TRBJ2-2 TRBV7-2 TGTGCCAGCAGCTTAACAGGGGGCACCGGGGAGCTGTTTTTT CASSLTGGTGELFF
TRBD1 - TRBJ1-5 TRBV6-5 TGTGCCACCGGGACAGGGGGAGGGCAGCCCCAGCATTTT CATGTGGGQPQHF
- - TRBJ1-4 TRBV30 TGTGCCTGGCGATCGGGGGTTGATGAAAAACTGTTTTTT CAWRSGVDEKLFF
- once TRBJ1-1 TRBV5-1 TGCGCCAGCAGCGCGAGTTTAACCCGCAAAGACACTGAAGCTTTCTTT CASSASLTRKDTEAFF
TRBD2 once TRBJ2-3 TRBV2 TGTGCCAGCCGTAGCGGGAGCTTGGATACGCAGTATTTT CASRSGSLDTQYF
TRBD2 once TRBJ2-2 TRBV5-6 TGTGCCAGCAGCTTCCTAGCGGGAGCGAACACCGGGGAGCTGTTTTTT CASSFLAGANTGELFF
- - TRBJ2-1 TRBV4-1 TGCGCCAGCAGCCAAGAATACAGGGCCGATGAGCAGTTCTTC CASSQEYRADEQFF
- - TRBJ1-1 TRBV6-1 TGTGCCAGCAGTGCCTTCGAAGGGGGCACTGAAGCTTTCTTT CASSAFEGGTEAFF
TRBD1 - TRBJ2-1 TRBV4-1 TGCGCCAGCAGCCAAGGACTGGGGACAGGGTCACGCAATGAGCAGTTCTTC CASSQGLGTGSRNEQFF
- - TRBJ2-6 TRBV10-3 TGTGCCATTCGGGGTGAAGTTAGCTCTGGGGCCAACGTCCTGACTTTC CAIRGEVSSGANVLTF
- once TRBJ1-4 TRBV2 TGTGCCAGCAGTGAGGAACAGGCAACTAATGAAAAACTGTTTTTT CASSEEQATNEKLFF
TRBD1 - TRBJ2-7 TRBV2 TGTGCCAGCAGTGAACCGATGGACAGGGGGCTAAACGAGCAGTACTTC CASSEPMDRGLNEQYF
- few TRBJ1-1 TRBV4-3 TGCGCCAGCAGCCAAGACAGGTTGAACACTGAAGCTTTCTTT CASSQDRLNTEAFF
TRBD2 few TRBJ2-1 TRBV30 TGTGCCTGGAGTGGTAGCGGGTACAATGAGCAGTTCTTC CAWSGSGYNEQFF
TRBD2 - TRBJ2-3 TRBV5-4 TGTGCCAGCAGCGGACGTAGCGGGAGACGCGCAGATACGCAGTATTTT CASSGRSGRRADTQYF
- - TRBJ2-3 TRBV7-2 TGTGCCAGCAGCTTCGGCGGCCAGAACACAGATACGCAGTATTTT CASSFGGQNTDTQYF
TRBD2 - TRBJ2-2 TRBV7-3 TGTGCCAGCAGCCGGTCGAGCGGGATGGCCGACACCGGGGAGCTGTTTTTT CASSRSSGMADTGELFF
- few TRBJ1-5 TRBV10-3 TGTGCCATCAGTGAGAAGCCAGGGGCGGGCAATCAGCCCCAGCATTTT CAISEKPGAGNQPQHF
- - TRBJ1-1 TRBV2 TGTGCCAGCAGTTTGAACAGGGCTCGGTTGAACACTGAAGCTTTCTTT CASSLNRARLNTEAFF
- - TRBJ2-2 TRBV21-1 TGTGCCAGCAGCAGTATCCCCCCCGTGGCTAGCGGGAGATCGATAGGAACCGGGGAGCTGTTTTTT CASSSIPPVASGRSIGTGELFF
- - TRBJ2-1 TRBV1 TGCACCAGCAGCCAAGATTACGGTGAGCAGTTCTTC CTSSQDYGEQFF
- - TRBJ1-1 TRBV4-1 TGCGCCAGCAGCCCCGGGAGAATTACTGAAGCTTTCTTT CASSPGRITEAFF
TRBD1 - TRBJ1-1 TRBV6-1 TGTGCCAGCAGTGAAAAGGCCCAGGGGGGACATCCTGAAGCTTTCTTT CASSEKAQGGHPEAFF
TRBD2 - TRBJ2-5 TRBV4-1 TGCGCCAGCAGCCAAGTACCTACTAGCGGGAGTCGGGGTCAAGAGACCCAGTACTTC CASSQVPTSGSRGQETQYF
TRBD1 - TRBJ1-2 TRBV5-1 TGCGCCAGCAGCTTGGACTGGGACAGATCACCCTATGGCTACACCTTC CASSLDWDRSPYGYTF
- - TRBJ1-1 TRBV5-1 TGCGCCAGCAGGGGACAATCGAACACTGAAGCTTTCTTT CASRGQSNTEAFF
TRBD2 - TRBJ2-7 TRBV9 TGTGCCAGCAGCCCTGGGGCTAGCGGGGGCAGCTTCTACGAGCAGTACTTC CASSPGASGGSFYEQYF
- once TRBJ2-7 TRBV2 TGTGCCAGCAGTGATTTACTCCGAGGGGGCTACGAGCAGTACTTC CASSDLLRGGYEQYF